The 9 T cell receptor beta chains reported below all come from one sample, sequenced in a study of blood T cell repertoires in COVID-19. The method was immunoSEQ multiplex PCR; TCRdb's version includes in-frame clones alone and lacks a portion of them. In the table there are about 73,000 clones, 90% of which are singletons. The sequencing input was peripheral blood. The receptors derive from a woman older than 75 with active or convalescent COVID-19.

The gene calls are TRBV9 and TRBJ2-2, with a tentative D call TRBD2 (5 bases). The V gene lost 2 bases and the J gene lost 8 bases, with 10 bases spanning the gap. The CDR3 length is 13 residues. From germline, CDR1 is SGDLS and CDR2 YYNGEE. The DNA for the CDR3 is TGTGCCAGCAGCGTCTTTGGCGGGGGGGAGCTGTTTTTT. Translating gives CASSVFGGGELFF.

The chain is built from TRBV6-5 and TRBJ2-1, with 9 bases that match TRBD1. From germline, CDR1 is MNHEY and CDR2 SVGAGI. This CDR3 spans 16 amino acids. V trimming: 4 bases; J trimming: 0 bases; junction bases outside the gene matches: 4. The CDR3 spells CASSLDRGVSYNEQFF. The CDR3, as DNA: TGTGCCAGCAGTTTGGACAGGGGAGTCTCCTACAATGAGCAGTTCTTC.

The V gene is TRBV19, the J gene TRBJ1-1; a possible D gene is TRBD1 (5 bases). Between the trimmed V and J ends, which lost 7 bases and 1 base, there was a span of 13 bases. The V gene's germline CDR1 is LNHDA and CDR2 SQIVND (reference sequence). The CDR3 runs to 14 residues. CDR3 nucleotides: TGTGCCAGTACCCTTACCACAGGGAACACTGAAGCTTTCTTT. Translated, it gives CASTLTTGNTEAFF.

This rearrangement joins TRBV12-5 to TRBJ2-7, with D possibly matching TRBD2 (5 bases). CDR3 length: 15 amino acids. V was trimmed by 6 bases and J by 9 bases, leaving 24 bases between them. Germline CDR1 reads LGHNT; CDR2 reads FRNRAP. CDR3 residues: CASGARHKLGGGQYF. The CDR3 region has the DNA TGTGCTAGTGGGGCTAGACATAAACTAGGCGGCGGGCAGTACTTC.

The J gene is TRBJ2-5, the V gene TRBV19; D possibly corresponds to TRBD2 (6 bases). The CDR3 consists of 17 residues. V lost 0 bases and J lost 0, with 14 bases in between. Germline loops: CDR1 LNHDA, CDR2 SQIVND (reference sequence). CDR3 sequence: CASSIDAGRLYQETQYF. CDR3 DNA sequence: TGTGCCAGTAGTATAGATGCGGGACGGCTGTACCAAGAGACCCAGTACTTC.

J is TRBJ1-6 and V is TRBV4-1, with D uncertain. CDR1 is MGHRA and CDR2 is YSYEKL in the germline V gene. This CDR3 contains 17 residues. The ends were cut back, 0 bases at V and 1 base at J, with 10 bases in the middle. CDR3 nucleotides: TGCGCCAGCAGCCAAGAGCGACACAGTTCCTATAATTCACCCCTCCACTTT. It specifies CASSQERHSSYNSPLHF.

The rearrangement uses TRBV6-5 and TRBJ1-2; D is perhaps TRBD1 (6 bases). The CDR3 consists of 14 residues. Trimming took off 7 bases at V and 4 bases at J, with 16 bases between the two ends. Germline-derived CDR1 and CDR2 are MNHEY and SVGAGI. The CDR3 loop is CASTSGAGVYGYTF. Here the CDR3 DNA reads TGTGCCAGCACCTCTGGAGCAGGGGTCTATGGCTACACCTTC.

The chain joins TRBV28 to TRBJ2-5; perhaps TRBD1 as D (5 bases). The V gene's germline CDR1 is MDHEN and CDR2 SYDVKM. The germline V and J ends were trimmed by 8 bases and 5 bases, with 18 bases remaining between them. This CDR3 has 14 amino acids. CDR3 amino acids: CASGGRPKGETQYF. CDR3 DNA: TGTGCCAGCGGCGGAAGGCCGAAGGGGGAGACCCAGTACTTC.

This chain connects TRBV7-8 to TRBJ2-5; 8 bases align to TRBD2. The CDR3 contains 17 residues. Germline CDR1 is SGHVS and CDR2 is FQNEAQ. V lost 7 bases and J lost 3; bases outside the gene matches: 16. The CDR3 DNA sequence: TGTGCCAGCACCTCCTACCAACGGGGGGGCCGGGAAGAGACCCAGTACTTC. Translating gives CASTSYQRGGREETQYF.